The clone carrying this T cell receptor (beta chain) was detected a few times. The target antigen is unknown. The data derive from a study of response to subunit inactivated influenza vaccine. General observations from the study: The authors offered the suggestion that each seasonal influenza vaccination recruits few new T cells.

CDR1 is LNHDA, CDR2 SQIVND, per germline (reference sequence). CDR3 length equals 14 residues. With 1 base clipped from V and 10 bases from J, the junction kept 5 bases outside the gene matches. MiXCR, applied by TCRdb to the RT-PCR reads, yields one record per CDR3 protein. The table has around 490,000 distinct CDR3 sequences, around 8% seen once. The specimen comprised PBMCs from blood, sampled less than 25 months after vaccination. This sequence was found in a man in his fifties or sixties who received an inactivated influenza vaccine. The rearrangement uses TRBV19 and TRBJ2-3; 10 nucleotides line up with TRBD2. This CDR3 is CASSIGTSGTPQYF. The CDR3 nucleotides are TGTGCCAGTAGTATAGGAACTAGCGGGACCCCGCAGTATTTT.